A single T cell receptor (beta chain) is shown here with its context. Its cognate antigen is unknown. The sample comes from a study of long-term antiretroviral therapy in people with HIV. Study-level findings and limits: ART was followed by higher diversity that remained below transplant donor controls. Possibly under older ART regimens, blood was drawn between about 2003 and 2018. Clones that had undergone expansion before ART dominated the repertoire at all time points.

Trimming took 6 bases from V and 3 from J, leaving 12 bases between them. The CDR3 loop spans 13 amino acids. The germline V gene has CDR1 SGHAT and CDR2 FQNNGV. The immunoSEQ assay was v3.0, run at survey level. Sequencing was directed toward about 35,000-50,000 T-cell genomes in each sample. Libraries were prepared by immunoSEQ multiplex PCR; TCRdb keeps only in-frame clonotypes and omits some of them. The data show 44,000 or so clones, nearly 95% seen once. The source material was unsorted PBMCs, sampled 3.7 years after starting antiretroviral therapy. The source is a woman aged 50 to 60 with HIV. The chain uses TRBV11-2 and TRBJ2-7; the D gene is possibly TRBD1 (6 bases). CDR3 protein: CASRPRTVYEQYF. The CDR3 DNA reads TGTGCCAGCAGACCAAGGACAGTCTACGAGCAGTACTTC.